This passage covers 7 T cell receptor beta chains from one sample sequenced in a study of long-term antiretroviral therapy in people with HIV (dated by TCRdb to the early 2020s). The immunoSEQ hsTCRB v3.0 assay was used at survey level resolution to sequence the TRB variable region. TCRdb holds this immuneACCESS table with in-frame rearrangements only. Some clones are missing; in checked studies, unresolved V genes explain under half, and the rest has no known cause. Counted in this sample were roughly 33,000 clones; more than 60% of them appeared once. The ten most abundant clones make up around 8% of the sample. Sequenced material: unsorted PBMCs, taken 3.1 years after starting antiretroviral therapy. The receptors shown here come from a woman between 50 and 59 years old with HIV.

The J gene is TRBJ2-7, the V gene TRBV11-3; a possible D gene is TRBD2 (6 bases). The CDR3 has 15 residues. V lost 3 bases and J lost 0, with 12 bases in between. Germline CDR1 SGHNT, CDR2 YENEEA. The chain's CDR3 is CASSFRRGSSYEQYV. The CDR3 DNA is TGTGCCAGCAGCTTTAGGCGGGGTAGCTCCTACGAGCAGTACGTC.

CDR3 region: CAWRASGNTIYF. In DNA, the CDR3 is TGTGCCTGGAGAGCCTCTGGAAACACCATATATTTT. The chain joins TRBV30 to TRBJ1-3; D unresolved. V was pared by 3 bases and J by 0 bases, with 3 bases between. Germline V CDR1 and CDR2: GTSNPN, SVGIG (reference sequence). This CDR3 comprises 12 residues. The full variable domain, rest sourced from reference TRBV30 and TRBJ1-3, is SQTIHQWPATLVQPVGSPLSLECTVEGTSNPNLYWYRQAAGRGLQLLFYSVGIGQISSEVPQNLSASRPQDRQFILSSKKLLLSDSGFYLCAWRASGNTIYFGEGSWLTVV.

The chain recombines TRBV7-8 with TRBJ2-3; possible D gene TRBD1, 6 bases. The CDR3 extends over 12 amino acids. V was pared by 8 bases and J by 0 bases, with 6 bases between. CDR1 is SGHVS and CDR2 is FQNEAQ in the germline V gene. The CDR3 nucleotides read TGTGCCAGCCAGGGGAGCACAGATACGCAGTATTTT. Translated: CASQGSTDTQYF.

The rearrangement joins TRBV5-1 to TRBJ2-5; 7 nucleotides match TRBD2. J lost 3 bases, V lost 6 bases, and 8 bases had no gene match. CDR1 is SGHRS and CDR2 is YFSETQ in the germline V gene. The CDR3 contains 14 residues. CDR3 residues: CASTRDYREETQYF. Here the CDR3 DNA reads TGCGCCAGCACCCGGGACTACCGAGAAGAGACCCAGTACTTC.

The chain is built from TRBV27 and TRBJ1-2; possible D gene TRBD1, 5 bases. This CDR3 contains 16 residues. With 2 bases removed from V and 1 base from J, the gap between germline ends came to 14 bases. The V gene's germline CDR1 is MNHEY and CDR2 SMNVEV (reference sequence). DNA of the CDR3: TGTGCCAGCAGTTTAATGAGGGGCGGAATTAACTATGGCTACACCTTC. Protein product: CASSLMRGGINYGYTF.

The chain combines TRBV23-1 with TRBJ2-3; D unresolved. TRBV23-1 is assigned to the ORF class and has an uncertain function. The CDR3 has 11 residues. V was pared by 6 bases and J by 2 bases, with 3 bases between. CDR3 nucleotide sequence: TGCGCCAGCAGAGACACAGATACGCAGTATTTT. Protein product: CASRDTDTQYF.

The chain recombines TRBV6-1 with TRBJ1-2, with 8 bases matching TRBD1. V was pared by 4 bases and J by 4 bases, with 5 bases of the junction left unmatched. CDR1 and CDR2 (germline): MNHNS, SASEGT. The CDR3 is 14 amino acids. CDR3: CASSGQGTGYGYTF. The CDR3 DNA is TGTGCCAGCAGTGGACAGGGGACAGGCTATGGCTACACCTTC.